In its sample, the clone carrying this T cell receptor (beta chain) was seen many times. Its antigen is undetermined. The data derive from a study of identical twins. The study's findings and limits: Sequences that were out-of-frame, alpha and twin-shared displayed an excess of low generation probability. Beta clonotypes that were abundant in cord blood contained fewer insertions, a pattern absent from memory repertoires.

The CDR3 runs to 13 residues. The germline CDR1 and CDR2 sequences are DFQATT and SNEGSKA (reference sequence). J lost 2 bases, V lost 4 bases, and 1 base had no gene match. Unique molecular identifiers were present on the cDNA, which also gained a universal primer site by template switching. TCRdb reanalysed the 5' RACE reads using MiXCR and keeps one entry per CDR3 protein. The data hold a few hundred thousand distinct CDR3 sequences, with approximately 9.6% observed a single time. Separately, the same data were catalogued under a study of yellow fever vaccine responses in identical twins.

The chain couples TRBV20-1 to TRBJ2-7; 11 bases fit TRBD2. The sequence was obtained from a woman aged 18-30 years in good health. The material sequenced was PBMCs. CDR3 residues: CSATSGGTYEQYF. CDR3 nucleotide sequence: TGCAGTGCTACTAGCGGGGGGACCTACGAGCAGTACTTC.